A selection of T cell receptor beta chains follows, all from one sample in a study of T cell repertoires in cytomegalovirus infection. Antigens of these TCRs are unknown. MiXCR was run by TCRdb on the reads, yielding one entry per CDR3 protein. This table has about 110,000 distinct CDR3 sequences, about 33% appearing once. This sample comprised CD8+ T cells from cultured PBMCs, obtained from culture after CMV antigen stimulation. These receptors originate from a human donor in good health (CMV status not recorded). Some clones in this sample may be carry-over from other donors' samples. The CDR3 runs from the conserved cysteine through the conserved F or W. The D gene is left open where the match is weak. Clone size is given for some rows only: seen once, a few or many times, or a class if the clone is expanded.

d_call j_call clone_size v_call cdr3_nt cdr3_aa
- TRBJ2-7 - TRBV6-1 TGTGCCAGCAGTGCGGACAGCACCTACGAGCAGTACTTC CASSADSTYEQYF
TRBD2 TRBJ2-3 many TRBV7-6 TGTGCCAGCAGCCCGGGGGGGGCGTCAGATACGCAGTATTTT CASSPGGASDTQYF
- TRBJ2-3 - TRBV27 TGTGCCAGCAGTTTAGCAGGGGTCCCAGATACGCAGTATTTT CASSLAGVPDTQYF
TRBD1 TRBJ2-1 few TRBV28 TGTGCCAGCAGCACCGGGACAGATCCCTACAATGAGCAGTTCTTC CASSTGTDPYNEQFF
TRBD1 TRBJ2-7 - TRBV28 TGTGCCAGCAGTTGGTCCGGGACAGCAGCCTACGAGCAGTACTTC CASSWSGTAAYEQYF
- TRBJ1-5 once TRBV24-1 TGTGCCACCAGTCTTCAGGGGACCAATCAGCCCCAGCATTTT CATSLQGTNQPQHF
- TRBJ2-6 many TRBV7-2 TGTGCCAGCAGCGCCCGTGGGTCTGGGGCCAACGTCCTGACTTTC CASSARGSGANVLTF
TRBD2 TRBJ2-3 few TRBV27 TGTGCCAGCAGCGCAGCGGGGGGGTATAGCACAGATACGCAGTATTTT CASSAAGGYSTDTQYF
- TRBJ2-3 - TRBV6-8 TGTGCCAGCAGTTGGGCAGGGATGGACGCAGATACGCAGTATTTT CASSWAGMDADTQYF
- TRBJ1-6 - TRBV7-6 TGTGCCAGCAGCACCGGGACCTATGATTCACCCCTCCACTTT CASSTGTYDSPLHF
- TRBJ2-7 few TRBV12-3/TRBV12-4 TGTGCCAGCAGTGATGCCCTAGTAACTTACGAGCAGTACTTC CASSDALVTYEQYF
TRBD1 TRBJ1-4 - TRBV28 TGTGCCAGCATGCAACGGGACAGGTCGGCTAATGAAAAACTGTTTTTT CASMQRDRSANEKLFF
- TRBJ2-3 - TRBV2 TGTGCCAGCAGCCCGAAGGCGAAGTATTTAGATACGCAGTATTTT CASSPKAKYLDTQYF
TRBD1 TRBJ1-2 - TRBV19 TGTGCCAGTAGTACATCGACAGGGAGAGACTATGGCTACACCTTC CASSTSTGRDYGYTF
- TRBJ2-2 - TRBV6-2/TRBV6-3 TGTGCCAGCACCTCCGGTGGCAGTCAAGCCGGGGAGCTGTTTTTT CASTSGGSQAGELFF
- TRBJ2-1 - TRBV28 TGTGCCAGCAGTTCCCTTGGGGGAAGGGAGCAGTTCTTC CASSSLGGREQFF
- TRBJ2-1 - TRBV20-1 TGCAGTGTCGACCAATCAGGGGTTATCTACAATGAGCAGTTCTTC CSVDQSGVIYNEQFF
TRBD1 TRBJ2-1 once TRBV7-4 TGTGCCAGCAGCTTAGAACAGGGGAGCAATGAGCAGTTCTTC CASSLEQGSNEQFF
- TRBJ1-1 few TRBV4-1 TGCGCCAGCAGCCCCGACGCGGGGATCGCTGAAGCTTTCTTT CASSPDAGIAEAFF
TRBD2 TRBJ2-2 - TRBV9 TGTGCCAGTCATAGCGGGGGCGGCACCGGGGAGCTGTTTTTT CASHSGGGTGELFF
TRBD1 TRBJ2-1 - TRBV7-6 TGTGCCAGCAGCCCGGGACAGGCCCTAAGCAACAATGAGCAGTTCTTC CASSPGQALSNNEQFF
TRBD1 TRBJ2-1 - TRBV28 TGTGCCAGCAGCTCCCGGACAGGGGGCGATGAGCAGTTCTTC CASSSRTGGDEQFF
- TRBJ2-1 - TRBV15 TGTGCCACCAGCAGAGACCCCCCGGGGGAGCAGTTCTTC CATSRDPPGEQFF
- TRBJ2-5 - TRBV11-2 TGTGCCAGCAGCTTAGAGTGGGGTGGGGAGACCCAGTACTTC CASSLEWGGETQYF
- TRBJ1-6 - TRBV4-3 TGCGCCAGCAGCCAAGGACTCCAACTTTCACCCCTCCACTTT CASSQGLQLSPLHF
- TRBJ1-5 - TRBV6-1 TGTGCCAGCAGTGAAGAATGGGCAGGGAAACAGCCCCAGCATTTT CASSEEWAGKQPQHF
TRBD1 TRBJ1-5 - TRBV19 TGTGCCAGTAGTTGGACAGGAAGCAATCAGCCCCAGCATTTT CASSWTGSNQPQHF
- TRBJ2-5 few TRBV28 TGTGCCAGCAGTCCCGGGGGATACCAAGAGACCCAGTACTTC CASSPGGYQETQYF
TRBD1 TRBJ2-1 - TRBV29-1 TGCAGCGTTGTTTCCTGGACAGGGGTACGCAATGAGCAGTTCTTC CSVVSWTGVRNEQFF
- TRBJ2-5 - TRBV7-8 TGTGCCAGCAGCTTACCGGGTTTAGAGACCCAGTACTTC CASSLPGLETQYF
- TRBJ2-3 - TRBV5-6 TGTGCCAGCAGCTTCCCGGGGGCGAGAACAGATACGCAGTATTTT CASSFPGARTDTQYF
- TRBJ1-1 few TRBV11-2 TGTGCCAGCAGCTGGAGGGACATCCCGAACACTGAAGCTTTCTTT CASSWRDIPNTEAFF
- TRBJ1-3 few TRBV6-5 TGTGCCAGCAGCATACAGGGTGGCGGAAACACCATATATTTT CASSIQGGGNTIYF
TRBD1 TRBJ2-1 - TRBV15 TGTGCCACCAGCAGCCTGAAAGAGACAGGGACGAATGAGCAGTTCTTC CATSSLKETGTNEQFF
- TRBJ1-6 - TRBV4-2 TGTGCCAGCAGCCAAGGACAGCCCGATTCACCCCTCCACTTT CASSQGQPDSPLHF
- TRBJ2-7 few TRBV23-1 TGCGCCAGCAGTCTTGCAGGATGGACCTACGAGCAGTACTTC CASSLAGWTYEQYF
- TRBJ2-2 - TRBV4-2 TGTGCCAGCAGCCAAGAATCCGCTAGTGGGACCGGGGAGCTGTTTTTT CASSQESASGTGELFF
- TRBJ2-4 - TRBV6-2/TRBV6-3 TGTGCCAGCACCAAGATCGGGGCGGTGTCTAACATTCAGTACTTC CASTKIGAVSNIQYF
TRBD2 TRBJ2-3 few TRBV2 TGTGCAAAGCAGATGCTCCCGGGGGGAGATACGCAGTATTTT CAKQMLPGGDTQYF
- TRBJ2-1 - TRBV5-6 TGTGCCAGCAGCTTGGCCATGAAGGGGTGGAGGGGTGAGCAGTTCTTC CASSLAMKGWRGEQFF
- TRBJ1-2 few TRBV11-1 TGTGCCAGCAGCTTAAGGTTCGCGCAGGGAGAGGGCGGCTACACCTTC CASSLRFAQGEGGYTF